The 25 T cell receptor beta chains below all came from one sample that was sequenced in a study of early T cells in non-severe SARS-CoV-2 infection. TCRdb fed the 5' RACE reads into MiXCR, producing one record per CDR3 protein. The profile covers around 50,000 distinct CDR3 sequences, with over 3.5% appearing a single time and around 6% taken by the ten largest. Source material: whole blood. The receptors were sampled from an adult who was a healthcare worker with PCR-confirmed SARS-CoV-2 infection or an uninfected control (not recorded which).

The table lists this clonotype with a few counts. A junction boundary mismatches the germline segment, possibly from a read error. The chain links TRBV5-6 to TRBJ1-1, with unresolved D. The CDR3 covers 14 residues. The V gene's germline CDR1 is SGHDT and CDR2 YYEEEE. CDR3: CASTDGPGGTEAFF. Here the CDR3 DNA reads TGTGCGAGCACTGACGGGCCGGGAGGGACTGAAGCTTTCTTT.

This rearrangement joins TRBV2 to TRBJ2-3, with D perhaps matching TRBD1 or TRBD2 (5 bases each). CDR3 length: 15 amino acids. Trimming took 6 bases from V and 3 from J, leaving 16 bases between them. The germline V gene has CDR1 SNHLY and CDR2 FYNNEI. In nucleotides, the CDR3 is TGTGCCAGCAGCGCCGGGACCCACTCAACAGATACGCAGTATTTT. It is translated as CASSAGTHSTDTQYF.

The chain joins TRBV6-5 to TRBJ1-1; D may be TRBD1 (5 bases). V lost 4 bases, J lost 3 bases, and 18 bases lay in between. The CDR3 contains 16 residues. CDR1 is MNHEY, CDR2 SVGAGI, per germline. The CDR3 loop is CASSSQKRGADTEAFF. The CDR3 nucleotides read TGTGCCAGCAGTTCCCAAAAGAGGGGCGCGGACACTGAAGCTTTCTTT.

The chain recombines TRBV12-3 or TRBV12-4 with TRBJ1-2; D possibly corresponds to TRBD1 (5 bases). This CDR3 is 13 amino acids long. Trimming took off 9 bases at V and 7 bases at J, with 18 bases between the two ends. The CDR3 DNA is TGTGCCAGTATGTCCCTGTCGGGGCGTGGCTACACCTTC. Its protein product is CASMSLSGRGYTF.

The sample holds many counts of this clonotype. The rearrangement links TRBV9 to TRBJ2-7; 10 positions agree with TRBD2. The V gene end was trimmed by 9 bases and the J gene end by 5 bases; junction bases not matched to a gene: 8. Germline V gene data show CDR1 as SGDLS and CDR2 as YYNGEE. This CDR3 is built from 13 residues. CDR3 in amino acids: CANPTSGADEQYF. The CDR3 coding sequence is TGTGCCAACCCTACTAGCGGGGCTGACGAGCAGTACTTC.

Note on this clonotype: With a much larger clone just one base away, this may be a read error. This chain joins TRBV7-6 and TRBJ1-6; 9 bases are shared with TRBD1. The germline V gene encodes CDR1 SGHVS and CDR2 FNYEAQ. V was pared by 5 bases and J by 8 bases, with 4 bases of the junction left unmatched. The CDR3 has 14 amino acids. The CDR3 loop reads CASSRTGVDSPLHF. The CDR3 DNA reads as TGTGCCAGCAGCCGGACAGGGGTCGATTCACCCCTCCACTTT.

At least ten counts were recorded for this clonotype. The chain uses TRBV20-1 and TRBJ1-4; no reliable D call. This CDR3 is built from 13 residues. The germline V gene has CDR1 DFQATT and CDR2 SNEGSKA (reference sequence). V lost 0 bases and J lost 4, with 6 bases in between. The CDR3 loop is CSARDFGNEKLFF. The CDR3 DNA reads TGCAGTGCTAGAGATTTTGGTAATGAAAAACTGTTTTTT.

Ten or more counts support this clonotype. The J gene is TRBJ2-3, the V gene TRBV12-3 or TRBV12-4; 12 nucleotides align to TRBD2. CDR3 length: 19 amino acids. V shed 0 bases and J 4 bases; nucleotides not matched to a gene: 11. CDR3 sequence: CASSLARASGRAYPDTQYF. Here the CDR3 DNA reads TGTGCCAGCAGTTTAGCGCGGGCTAGCGGGAGGGCCTACCCAGATACGCAGTATTTT.

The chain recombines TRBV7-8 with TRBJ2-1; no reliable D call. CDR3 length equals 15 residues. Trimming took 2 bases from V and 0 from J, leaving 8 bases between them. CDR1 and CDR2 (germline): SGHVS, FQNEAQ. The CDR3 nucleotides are TGTGCCAGCAGCTTAATTTCTAACTCCTACAATGAGCAGTTCTTC. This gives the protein CASSLISNSYNEQFF.

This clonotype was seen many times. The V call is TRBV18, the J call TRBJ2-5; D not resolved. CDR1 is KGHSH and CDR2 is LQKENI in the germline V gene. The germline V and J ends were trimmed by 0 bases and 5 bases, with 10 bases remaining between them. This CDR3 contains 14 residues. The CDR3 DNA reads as TGTGCCAGCTCACCACCAAGGGTCGAGGAGACCCAGTACTTC. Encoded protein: CASSPPRVEETQYF.

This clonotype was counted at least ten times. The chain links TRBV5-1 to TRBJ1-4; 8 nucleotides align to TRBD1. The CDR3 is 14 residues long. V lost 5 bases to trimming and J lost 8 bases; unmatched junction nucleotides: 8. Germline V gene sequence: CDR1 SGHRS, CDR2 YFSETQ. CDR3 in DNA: TGCGCCAGCAGTCGGACAGGGCTGAACGAAAAACTGTTTTTT. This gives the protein CASSRTGLNEKLFF.

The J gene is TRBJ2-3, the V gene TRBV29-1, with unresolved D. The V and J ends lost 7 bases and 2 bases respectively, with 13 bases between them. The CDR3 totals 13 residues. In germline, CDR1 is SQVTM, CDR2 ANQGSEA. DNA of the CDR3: TGCAGCGCCGGCGGTCAACACACAGATACGCAGTATTTT. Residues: CSAGGQHTDTQYF.

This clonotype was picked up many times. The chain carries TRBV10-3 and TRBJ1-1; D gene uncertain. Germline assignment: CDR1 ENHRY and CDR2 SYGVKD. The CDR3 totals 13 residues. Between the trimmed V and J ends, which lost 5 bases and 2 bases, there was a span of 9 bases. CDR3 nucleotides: TGTGCCATCAGTAATAGATTCAACACTGAAGCTTTCTTT. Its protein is CAISNRFNTEAFF.

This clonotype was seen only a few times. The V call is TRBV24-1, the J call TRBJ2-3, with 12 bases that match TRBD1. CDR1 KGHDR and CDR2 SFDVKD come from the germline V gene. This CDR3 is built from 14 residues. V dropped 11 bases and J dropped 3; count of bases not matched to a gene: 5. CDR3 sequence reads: CAIRDRGPTDTQYF. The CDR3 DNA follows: TGTGCCATCCGGGACAGGGGGCCGACAGATACGCAGTATTTT.

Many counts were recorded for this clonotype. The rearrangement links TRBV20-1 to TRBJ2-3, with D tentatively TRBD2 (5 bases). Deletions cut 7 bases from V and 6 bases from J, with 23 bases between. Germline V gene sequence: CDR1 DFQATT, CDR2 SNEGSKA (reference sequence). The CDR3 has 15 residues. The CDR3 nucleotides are TGCAGTGGCGAGATCGGAAGAGAGGGAGTGGATACGCAGTATTTT. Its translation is CSGEIGREGVDTQYF.

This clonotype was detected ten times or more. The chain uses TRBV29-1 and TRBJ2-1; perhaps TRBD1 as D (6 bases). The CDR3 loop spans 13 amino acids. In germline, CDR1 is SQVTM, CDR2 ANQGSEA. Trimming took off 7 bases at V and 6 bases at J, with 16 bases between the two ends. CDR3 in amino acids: CSATRDMANEQFF. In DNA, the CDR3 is TGCAGCGCGACCCGGGACATGGCCAATGAGCAGTTCTTC.

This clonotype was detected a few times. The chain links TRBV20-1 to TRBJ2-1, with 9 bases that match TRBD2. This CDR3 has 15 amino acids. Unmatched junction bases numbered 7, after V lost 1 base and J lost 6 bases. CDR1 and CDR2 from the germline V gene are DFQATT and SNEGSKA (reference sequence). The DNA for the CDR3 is TGCAGTGCTAGAGTTCAACTAGCGGGTTCCAATGAGCAGTTCTTC. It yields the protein CSARVQLAGSNEQFF.

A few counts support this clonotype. CDR3 sequence: CASSQGIYNSPLHF. The DNA for the CDR3 is TGTGCCAGCAGCCAAGGCATTTACAATTCACCCCTCCACTTT. The V and J genes are TRBV3-1 and TRBJ1-6; the D is unclear. The CDR3 is 14 residues long. The V gene's germline CDR1 is LGHDT and CDR2 YNNKEL (reference sequence). V was shortened by 1 base and J by 7 bases, with 8 bases between the two germline ends.

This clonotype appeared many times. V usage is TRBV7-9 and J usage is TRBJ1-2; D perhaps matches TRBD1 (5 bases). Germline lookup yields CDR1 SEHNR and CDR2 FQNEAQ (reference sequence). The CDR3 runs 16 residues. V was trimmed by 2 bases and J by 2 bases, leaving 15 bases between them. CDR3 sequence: CASSLTLGRENYGYTF. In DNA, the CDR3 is TGTGCCAGCAGCTTAACCCTAGGCAGGGAAAACTATGGCTACACCTTC.

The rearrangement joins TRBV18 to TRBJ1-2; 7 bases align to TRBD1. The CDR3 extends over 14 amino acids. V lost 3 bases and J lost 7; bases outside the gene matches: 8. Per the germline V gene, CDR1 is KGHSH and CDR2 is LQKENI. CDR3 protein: CASSPGQAGGGYTF. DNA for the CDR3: TGTGCCAGCTCACCCGGACAGGCCGGGGGTGGCTACACCTTC.

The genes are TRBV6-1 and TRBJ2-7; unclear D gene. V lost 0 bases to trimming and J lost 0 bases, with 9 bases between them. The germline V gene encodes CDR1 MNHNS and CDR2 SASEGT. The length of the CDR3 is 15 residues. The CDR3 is CASSEATVLSYEQYF. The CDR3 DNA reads TGTGCCAGCAGTGAAGCAACAGTGCTCTCCTACGAGCAGTACTTC.

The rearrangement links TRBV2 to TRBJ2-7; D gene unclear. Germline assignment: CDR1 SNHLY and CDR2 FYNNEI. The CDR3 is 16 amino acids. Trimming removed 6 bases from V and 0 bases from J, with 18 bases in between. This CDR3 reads CASSLEGRNPSYEQYF. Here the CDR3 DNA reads TGTGCCAGCAGCCTCGAAGGTCGAAACCCCTCCTACGAGCAGTACTTC.

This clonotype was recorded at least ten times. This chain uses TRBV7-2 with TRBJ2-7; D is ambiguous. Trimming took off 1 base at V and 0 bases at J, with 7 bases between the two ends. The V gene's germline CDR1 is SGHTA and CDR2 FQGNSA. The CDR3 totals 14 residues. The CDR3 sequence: CASSLDAFSYEQYF. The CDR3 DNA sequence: TGTGCCAGCAGCTTAGATGCGTTCTCCTACGAGCAGTACTTC.

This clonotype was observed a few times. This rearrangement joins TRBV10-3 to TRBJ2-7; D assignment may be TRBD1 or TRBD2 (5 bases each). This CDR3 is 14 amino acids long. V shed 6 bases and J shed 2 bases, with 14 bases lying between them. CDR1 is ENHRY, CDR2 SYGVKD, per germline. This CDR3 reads CAIRSGTGTYEQYF. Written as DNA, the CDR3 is TGTGCCATCAGATCCGGGACGGGCACCTACGAGCAGTACTTC.

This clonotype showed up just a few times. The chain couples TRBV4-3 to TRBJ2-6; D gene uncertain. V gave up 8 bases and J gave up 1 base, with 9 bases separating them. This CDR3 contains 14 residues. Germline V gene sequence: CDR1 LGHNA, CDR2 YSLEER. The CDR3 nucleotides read TGCGCCAGCGGCCCGGTATCTGGGGCCAACGTCCTGACTTTC. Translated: CASGPVSGANVLTF.